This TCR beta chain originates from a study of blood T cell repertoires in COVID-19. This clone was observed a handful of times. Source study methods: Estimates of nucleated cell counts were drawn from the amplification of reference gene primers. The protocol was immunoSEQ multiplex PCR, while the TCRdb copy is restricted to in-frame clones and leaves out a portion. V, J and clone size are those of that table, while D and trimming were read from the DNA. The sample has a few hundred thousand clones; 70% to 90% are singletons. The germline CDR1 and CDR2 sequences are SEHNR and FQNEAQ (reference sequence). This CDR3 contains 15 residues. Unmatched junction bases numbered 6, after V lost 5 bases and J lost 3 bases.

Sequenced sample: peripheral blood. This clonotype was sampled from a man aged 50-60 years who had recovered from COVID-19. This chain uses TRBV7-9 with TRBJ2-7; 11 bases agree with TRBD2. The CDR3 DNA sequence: TGTGCCAGCAGCCCGGGACTAGCGGTAGACTACGAGCAGTACTTC. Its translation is CASSPGLAVDYEQYF.